Listed here are 31 T cell receptor beta chains from one sample, sequenced in a study of CD8 T cells in ankylosing spondylitis. TCRdb fed the 5' RACE reads into MiXCR, producing one record per CDR3 protein. The data contain around 130,000 distinct CDR3 sequences, around 9.7% of them singletons. The specimen was blood, either unsorted or a sorted T cell fraction (not recorded which). The source is a male donor with ankylosing spondylitis or in good health (not recorded which).

This sequence joins TRBV21-1 and TRBJ2-5. TRBV21-1 is a known pseudogene. The CDR3 runs 12 residues. The CDR3 DNA reads TGTGCCAGCAGCAAACGGGCTGAGACCCAGTACTTC. Protein: CASSKRAETQYF.

The chain is built from TRBV6-5 and TRBJ2-1; 8 bases are shared with TRBD2. Germline values: CDR1 MNHEY, CDR2 SVGAGI. The CDR3 is 16 residues long. V was clipped by 0 bases and J by 8 bases; unmatched bases: 9. CDR3 in DNA: TGTGCCAGCAGTTACTCTAACAGCGGGAGAGGCCATGAGCAGTTCTTC. Its translation: CASSYSNSGRGHEQFF.

This clonotype is a singleton in its sample. This chain joins TRBV28 and TRBJ2-1; no firm D call. Trimming took off 10 bases at V and 10 bases at J, with 11 bases between the two ends. Germline loops: CDR1 MDHEN, CDR2 SYDVKM. This CDR3 region has 10 residues. In DNA, the CDR3 is TGTGCCACCATCGGAAGGGAGCAGTTCTTC. Its translation is CATIGREQFF.

This clonotype came up many times. The chain uses TRBV28 and TRBJ2-7; D remains ambiguous. Trimming removed 3 bases from V and 6 bases from J, with 12 bases in between. The germline gives CDR1 MDHEN, CDR2 SYDVKM. This CDR3 has 13 amino acids. The CDR3 DNA follows: TGTGCCAGCAGTTTGACCCTAGGGCCCGAGCAGTACTTC. Encoded protein: CASSLTLGPEQYF.

The sample holds many counts of this clonotype. The chain joins TRBV11-3 to TRBJ2-1; D not resolved. CDR1 is SGHNT and CDR2 is YENEEA in the germline V gene. The CDR3 is made up of 15 amino acids. V was pared by 1 base and J by 0 bases, with 7 bases between. The CDR3 region has the DNA TGTGCCAGCAGCTTAGGTGAGAGCTCCTACAATGAGCAGTTCTTC. As protein: CASSLGESSYNEQFF.

This sequence joins TRBV7-9 and TRBJ2-3; D not resolved. The V and J ends lost 2 bases and 0 bases respectively, with 9 bases between them. CDR1 is SEHNR, CDR2 FQNEAQ, per germline (reference sequence). This CDR3 contains 15 residues. In DNA, the CDR3 is TGTGCCAGCAGCTTAAGGAGCGCAAGCACAGATACGCAGTATTTT. Its translation: CASSLRSASTDTQYF.

This chain links TRBV20-1 with TRBJ2-1; 13 positions match TRBD2. V shed 5 bases, J shed 2 bases, and the junction held 6 bases outside the gene matches. The CDR3 sequence is 16 residues long. Germline assignment: CDR1 DFQATT and CDR2 SNEGSKA (reference sequence). This CDR3 reads CSAERTSGGTYNEQFF. Written as DNA, the CDR3 is TGCAGTGCTGAACGGACTAGCGGGGGAACCTACAATGAGCAGTTCTTC.

The chain uses TRBV7-8 and TRBJ1-3; D is possibly TRBD1 (5 bases). This CDR3 contains 14 residues. The V gene's germline CDR1 is SGHVS and CDR2 FQNEAQ. The V gene lost 5 bases and the J gene lost 4 bases, with 12 bases spanning the gap. The CDR3 loop reads CASSTRTQGNTIYF. The CDR3, as DNA: TGTGCCAGCAGCACCCGGACACAAGGAAACACCATATATTTT. Variable domain in full (rest from reference TRBV7-8 and TRBJ1-3): GAGVSQSPRYKVAKRGQDVALRCDPISGHVSLFWYQQALGQGPEFLTYFQNEAQLDKSGLPSDRFFAERPEGSVSTLKIQRTQQEDSAVYLCASSTRTQGNTIYFGEGSWLTVV.

Turning to this clonotype: A much larger clone sits a single nucleotide away, making a read error possible. The V call is TRBV3-1, the J call TRBJ2-7, with D perhaps matching TRBD1 (6 bases). This CDR3 has 16 residues. The germline CDR1 and CDR2 sequences are LGHDT and YNNKEL (reference sequence). The germline V and J ends were trimmed by 4 bases and 5 bases, with 21 bases remaining between them. The CDR3 is CASSRVIGATGDEQYF. CDR3 sequence (DNA): TGTGCCAGCAGCCGAGTTATCGGGGCGACAGGCGACGAGCAGTACTTC.

This clonotype has a count of ten or more. The genes are TRBV12-3 or TRBV12-4 and TRBJ1-1, with D possibly matching TRBD1 (5 bases). The CDR3 runs 11 residues. The ends were cut back, 10 bases at V and 7 bases at J, with 13 bases in the middle. CDR3 in amino acids: CATSSGHEAFF. CDR3 in DNA: TGTGCCACATCGTCAGGGCATGAAGCTTTCTTT.

Only a few counts were recorded for this clonotype. The rearrangement uses TRBV7-2 and TRBJ2-1, with 10 bases that match TRBD2. The trim removed 3 bases at V and 4 bases at J, leaving 3 bases unmatched. CDR3 length equals 15 residues. Germline-derived CDR1 and CDR2 are SGHTA and FQGNSA. The CDR3: CASSFRTSGYNEQFF. In DNA form, the CDR3 reads TGTGCCAGCAGCTTTCGGACTAGCGGATACAATGAGCAGTTCTTC.

This clonotype was counted many times. The chain recombines TRBV15 with TRBJ2-6; possible D gene TRBD1, 6 bases. Germline V gives CDR1 LNHNV, CDR2 YYDKDF (reference sequence). The CDR3 loop spans 17 amino acids. The V end was cut by 7 bases, the J end by 3 bases, with 19 bases between. The CDR3 DNA sequence: TGTGCCACCAAAGGGACAAAAAAAAAGGGTGGGGCCAACGTCCTGACTTTC. Protein: CATKGTKKKGGANVLTF.

The table lists this clonotype with many counts. Here the CDR3 DNA reads TGCAGCGCGATGACAGGGCCCTATGGCTACACCTTC. Translating gives CSAMTGPYGYTF. The rearrangement joins TRBV29-1 to TRBJ1-2; 7 bases agree with TRBD1. The germline V gene encodes CDR1 SQVTM and CDR2 ANQGSEA. V lost 7 bases, J lost 4 bases, and 6 bases stayed unmatched. The CDR3 spans 12 residues.

This clonotype has more than one count but fewer than ten. The V call is TRBV20-1, the J call TRBJ2-5; weak D call: TRBD2 (6 bases). This CDR3 region has 14 residues. Trimming took 4 bases from V and 4 from J, leaving 16 bases between them. From germline, CDR1 is DFQATT and CDR2 SNEGSKA (reference sequence). The CDR3 sequence: CSAKEGEARETQYF. DNA for the CDR3: TGCAGTGCTAAAGAAGGGGAGGCACGAGAGACCCAGTACTTC.

This clonotype came up many times. V usage is TRBV5-1 and J usage is TRBJ2-2, with a weak D call TRBD1 (6 bases). Germline V gene sequence: CDR1 SGHRS, CDR2 YFSETQ. Trimming took off 0 bases at V and 0 bases at J, with 9 bases between the two ends. The length of the CDR3 is 16 residues. The DNA for the CDR3 is TGCGCCAGCAGCTTGGACGGACAGACGAACACCGGGGAGCTGTTTTTT. Translation gives CASSLDGQTNTGELFF.

In this sample, this clonotype turned up many times. V usage is TRBV7-8 and J usage is TRBJ1-3; possible D gene TRBD1, 5 bases. Germline V gene sequence: CDR1 SGHVS, CDR2 FQNEAQ. The CDR3 sequence is 16 residues long. V shed 5 bases and J shed 4 bases, with 18 bases lying between them. The CDR3 region is CASSGSGLGSGNTIYF. The CDR3, as DNA: TGTGCCAGCAGCGGATCAGGGCTCGGATCGGGAAACACCATATATTTT.

The chain joins TRBV12-3 or TRBV12-4 to TRBJ2-2; D perhaps matches TRBD1 (6 bases). Between the trimmed V and J ends, which lost 7 bases and 6 bases, there was a span of 9 bases. This CDR3 contains 12 residues. Here the CDR3 DNA reads TGTGCCAGCAAACAGGGTCCCGGGGAGCTGTTTTTT. Translating gives CASKQGPGELFF.

This clonotype was found many times. The V call is TRBV20-1, the J call TRBJ1-5; D gene ambiguous. Germline CDR1 and CDR2: DFQATT and SNEGSKA (reference sequence). There are 14 residues in the CDR3. With 6 bases removed from V and 6 bases from J, the gap between germline ends came to 18 bases. The DNA of the CDR3 is TGCAGTGCCGAACGTGGGGTTCCAGGTCAGCCCCAGCATTTT. Translated: CSAERGVPGQPQHF.

The chain carries TRBV7-2 and TRBJ2-2; D remains unclear. In germline, CDR1 is SGHTA, CDR2 FQGNSA. The CDR3 loop spans 13 amino acids. Trimming removed 5 bases from V and 6 bases from J, with 10 bases in between. The CDR3 here is CASSNDNAGELFF. DNA for the CDR3: TGTGCCAGCAGCAACGACAACGCCGGGGAGCTGTTTTTT.

This clonotype was detected many times. V and J are TRBV2 and TRBJ2-1; the D gene is possibly TRBD2 (6 bases). Trimming took 8 bases from V and 3 from J, leaving 11 bases between them. This CDR3 comprises 13 residues. CDR1 is SNHLY and CDR2 is FYNNEI in the germline V gene. The CDR3 bases are TGTGCCAGCGTGGCTAGCGTCTACAATGAGCAGTTCTTC. Encoded protein: CASVASVYNEQFF.

The chain recombines TRBV19 with TRBJ2-1, with D possibly being TRBD1 (6 bases). CDR1 and CDR2 from the germline V gene are LNHDA and SQIVND (reference sequence). Trimming left V 10 bases short and J 8 bases short, with 12 bases between. CDR3 length: 11 amino acids. The CDR3 DNA is TGTGCCACCGAGGACAGCTATGAGCAGTTCTTC. Translating gives CATEDSYEQFF.

This clonotype has just a few counts. The chain uses TRBV5-1 and TRBJ1-2; D call uncertain. Germline V gene data show CDR1 as SGHRS and CDR2 as YFSETQ. V was shortened by 0 bases and J by 4 bases, with 16 bases between the two germline ends. The CDR3 has 16 amino acids. The CDR3 loop is CASSLDGVGNSYGYTF. The CDR3 DNA is TGCGCCAGCAGCTTGGATGGTGTGGGGAACTCCTATGGCTACACCTTC. The whole variable domain, filled in from reference TRBV5-1 and TRBJ1-2, reads KAGVTQTPRYLIKTRGQQVTLSCSPISGHRSVSWYQQTPGQGLQFLFEYFSETQRNKGNFPGRFSGRQFSNSRSEMNVSTLELGDSALYLCASSLDGVGNSYGYTFGSGTRLTVV.

DNA for the CDR3: TGCGCCAGCTGCTCCGGGACTAGCTCCGATGAGCAGTTCTTC. Translation: CASCSGTSSDEQFF. The chain joins TRBV5-1 to TRBJ2-1; TRBD2 matches at 9 bases. Germline assignment: CDR1 SGHRS and CDR2 YFSETQ. The CDR3 has 14 amino acids. Trimming at V came to 7 bases and at J to 8 bases, leaving 10 bases not matched to a gene.

This clonotype was seen a handful of times. The chain employs TRBV20-1 and TRBJ2-5; possible D gene TRBD2, 5 bases. Trimming shortened V by 0 bases and J by 4 bases, and 12 bases separated the two germline ends. Germline values: CDR1 DFQATT, CDR2 SNEGSKA (reference sequence). CDR3 length equals 14 residues. The CDR3, as DNA: TGCAGTGCTAGAGATCCCCTAGCCGGAGAGACCCAGTACTTC. It specifies CSARDPLAGETQYF.

This rearrangement joins TRBV5-5 to TRBJ2-3; D gene ambiguous. Trimming pared 4 bases from V and 2 bases from J, leaving 11 bases between. This CDR3 region has 14 residues. CDR1 SGHKS and CDR2 YYEKEE come from the germline V gene (reference sequence). CDR3 loop: CASSKEHSTDTQYF. The DNA for the CDR3 is TGTGCCAGCAGCAAGGAACACTCCACAGATACGCAGTATTTT. Full variable domain (missing parts from reference TRBV5-5 and TRBJ2-3): DAGVTQSPTHLIKTRGQQVTLRCSPISGHKSVSWYQQVLGQGPQFIFQYYEKEERGRGNFPDRFSARQFPNYSSELNVNALLLGDSALYLCASSKEHSTDTQYFGPGTRLTVL.

This clonotype came up a few times. The J gene is TRBJ2-7, the V gene TRBV20-1; 7 nucleotides align to TRBD1. V shed 6 bases and J 9 bases; nucleotides not matched to a gene: 26. The CDR3 runs 17 residues. The germline V gene encodes CDR1 DFQATT and CDR2 SNEGSKA (reference sequence). The DNA for the CDR3 is TGCAGTGCCCCGATCGGAGTGAGGACAGGCGGATTTTTGGGGCAGTACTTC. This sequence encodes CSAPIGVRTGGFLGQYF.

This chain connects TRBV29-1 to TRBJ1-2, with 9 bases fitting TRBD1. Germline V gene lookup returns CDR1 SQVTM and CDR2 ANQGSEA. The V segment lost 4 bases and the J segment 4 bases; nucleotides outside the gene matches: 13. The CDR3 has 16 residues. The CDR3 loop is CSVARGVGQGIYGYTF. CDR3 in DNA: TGCAGCGTTGCCCGGGGCGTTGGACAGGGGATCTATGGCTACACCTTC. The variable domain in full, with the rest retrieved from reference TRBV29-1 and TRBJ1-2, is SAVISQKPSRDICQRGTSLTIQCQVDSQVTMMFWYRQQPGQSLTLIATANQGSEATYESGFVIDKFPISRPNLTFSTLTVSNMSPEDSSIYLCSVARGVGQGIYGYTFGSGTRLTVV.

The chain recombines TRBV7-6 with TRBJ2-2, with 9 bases identical to TRBD2. The germline V gene encodes CDR1 SGHVS and CDR2 FNYEAQ. The CDR3 length is 15 residues. The J segment lost 6 bases and the V segment lost 2 bases, leaving 4 bases of the junction unmatched. The CDR3 region is CASSLRREGPGELFF. CDR3 coding DNA: TGTGCCAGCAGCTTACGGCGGGAGGGCCCCGGGGAGCTGTTTTTT.

Many counts were recorded for this clonotype. The chain carries TRBV10-3 and TRBJ2-5; 8 nucleotides match TRBD1. The V gene's germline CDR1 is ENHRY and CDR2 SYGVKD. The V segment lost 1 base and the J segment 5 bases; nucleotides outside the gene matches: 3. CDR3 length: 14 amino acids. The chain's CDR3 is CAISELTGAETQYF. The CDR3 nucleotides read TGTGCCATCAGTGAGTTGACAGGGGCTGAGACCCAGTACTTC.

This clonotype was detected a few times. This rearrangement joins TRBV7-8 to TRBJ2-1; 11 bases are a match to TRBD2. CDR3 length: 15 residues. CDR1 and CDR2 from the germline V gene are SGHVS and FQNEAQ. The ends lost 4 bases at V and 12 bases at J; junction bases unmatched: 11. The CDR3 spells CASSSLAGGAARQFF. DNA of the CDR3: TGTGCCAGCAGCTCTCTAGCGGGAGGCGCCGCTAGGCAGTTCTTC.

This clonotype occurred many times. The chain links TRBV18 to TRBJ2-5; D might be TRBD2 (6 bases). Germline V gives CDR1 KGHSH, CDR2 LQKENI. This CDR3 has 14 residues. V was pared by 5 bases and J by 5 bases, with 15 bases between. The CDR3 nucleotides read TGTGCCAGCTCAAAACATCGGGGGAAGGAGACCCAGTACTTC. It encodes CASSKHRGKETQYF.